Listed here are 32 T cell receptor beta chains from one sample, sequenced in a study of CD8 T cells in Susac syndrome. An amount of RNA that ranged from roughly 0.45 to 1 ug was reverse transcribed with random hexamers. In TCRdb, the immunoSEQ multiplex PCR reads were re-called with MiXCR into one record per CDR3 protein. Here the sample spans over 100,000 distinct CDR3 sequences, 80% to 95% being singletons. Sequenced: CD8+ T cells from PBMCs. The receptor source for this set is a human donor in good health.

The chain recombines TRBV11-2 with TRBJ1-1; D is unclear. The CDR3 sequence is 14 residues long. Germline V gene lookup returns CDR1 SGHAT and CDR2 FQNNGV. V lost 0 bases, J lost 4 bases, and 9 bases lay in between. The CDR3: CASSLDRGSTEAFF. The CDR3 bases are TGTGCCAGCAGCTTAGATCGAGGGAGCACTGAAGCTTTCTTT.

This chain connects TRBV5-1 to TRBJ2-1, with 7 bases identical to TRBD2. With 5 bases clipped from V and 5 bases from J, the junction kept 16 bases outside the gene matches. CDR1 and CDR2 (germline): SGHRS, YFSETQ. The CDR3 sequence is 17 residues long. The CDR3 sequence: CASSFTIQTSRNNEQFF. The CDR3 bases are TGCGCCAGCAGTTTCACGATCCAGACTAGCCGGAACAATGAGCAGTTCTTC.

The chain carries TRBV6-1 and TRBJ1-1; D ambiguous. With 0 bases removed from V and 9 bases from J, the gap between germline ends came to 11 bases. The CDR3 contains 13 residues. Germline CDR1 reads MNHNS; CDR2 reads SASEGT. CDR3: CASSEAGSRKAFF. The CDR3 DNA is TGTGCCAGCAGTGAAGCAGGGTCCCGAAAAGCTTTCTTT.

The J gene is TRBJ2-7, the V gene TRBV7-2; D unresolved. Trimming left V 5 bases short and J 7 bases short, with 9 bases between. The CDR3 extends over 11 amino acids. The V gene's germline CDR1 is SGHTA and CDR2 FQGNSA. The CDR3 nucleotides read TGTGCCAGCAGCCCGAGATTTGAGCAGTACTTC. This codes for CASSPRFEQYF. Supplemented by reference TRBV7-2 and TRBJ2-7, the full variable domain reads GAGVSQSPSNKVTEKGKDVELRCDPISGHTALYWYRQSLGQGLEFLIYFQGNSAPDKSGLPSDRFSAERTGGSVSTLTIQRTQQEDSAVYLCASSPRFEQYFGPGTRLTVT.

The chain combines TRBV19 with TRBJ1-1; 10 bases map to TRBD1. Germline V gene data show CDR1 as LNHDA and CDR2 as SQIVND (reference sequence). The CDR3 runs 14 residues. V gave up 7 bases and J gave up 5 bases; unmatched junction bases: 7. The CDR3 loop reads CASMRDRGGTEAFF. The CDR3 DNA is TGTGCCAGTATGCGGGACAGGGGCGGGACTGAAGCTTTCTTT.

This clonotype was recorded only once. The CDR3 protein is CAISEFVQGAGGNEQFF. The CDR3 DNA reads as TGTGCCATCAGTGAGTTCGTACAGGGGGCTGGAGGCAATGAGCAGTTCTTC. This chain joins TRBV10-3 and TRBJ2-1; 9 bases are shared with TRBD1. After removal of 1 base from V and 6 bases from J, the junction contained 10 bases not matched to a gene. The CDR3 contains 17 residues. CDR1 and CDR2 from the germline V gene are ENHRY and SYGVKD.

This chain joins TRBV2 and TRBJ2-5, with unresolved D. V shed 7 bases and J shed 4 bases, with 7 bases lying between them. The CDR3 contains 11 residues. The germline V gene has CDR1 SNHLY and CDR2 FYNNEI. CDR3 bases: TGTGCCAGCAAAATACTAGAGACCCAGTACTTC. It specifies CASKILETQYF. The full variable domain, rest sourced from reference TRBV2 and TRBJ2-5, is EPEVTQTPSHQVTQMGQEVILRCVPISNHLYFYWYRQILGQKVEFLVSFYNNEISEKSEIFDDQFSVERPDGSNFTLKIRSTKLEDSAMYFCASKILETQYFGPGTRLLVL.

The chain joins TRBV5-1 to TRBJ2-7, with D possibly matching TRBD2 (7 bases). Germline CDR1 SGHRS, CDR2 YFSETQ. The length of the CDR3 is 13 residues. The germline V and J ends were trimmed by 3 bases and 7 bases, with 14 bases remaining between them. CDR3 in DNA: TGCGCCAGCAGCTCGGGGGGCGAGGGGGAGCAGTACTTC. This sequence encodes CASSSGGEGEQYF.

The V gene is TRBV12-3 or TRBV12-4, the J gene TRBJ2-3; the match to TRBD2 covers 10 bases. The V gene end was trimmed by 3 bases and the J gene end by 7 bases; junction bases not matched to a gene: 22. The CDR3 extends over 20 amino acids. CDR3 region: CASSLGQGSGRAGFRNTQYF. CDR3 nucleotide sequence: TGTGCCAGCAGTTTGGGGCAGGGAAGCGGGAGGGCCGGTTTTAGAAATACGCAGTATTTT.

The genes are TRBV4-2 and TRBJ2-7; TRBD2 matches 10 bases. Germline-derived CDR1 and CDR2 are LGHNA and YNFKEQ. This CDR3 comprises 16 residues. V shed 3 bases, J shed 6 bases, and the junction held 11 bases outside the gene matches. The DNA of the CDR3 is TGTGCCAGCAGCCAGGCCGCTAGCGGGAGCAATTCCGAGCAGTACTTC. It is translated as CASSQAASGSNSEQYF.

This sequence joins TRBV19 and TRBJ1-1, with D possibly being TRBD1 (5 bases). V was shortened by 3 bases and J by 0 bases, with 8 bases between the two germline ends. The CDR3 spans 14 residues. Germline V CDR1 and CDR2: LNHDA, SQIVND (reference sequence). The CDR3 region is CASSIGTLNTEAFF. The CDR3 nucleotides read TGTGCCAGTAGTATTGGGACGCTGAACACTGAAGCTTTCTTT.

This chain connects TRBV20-1 to TRBJ2-4; TRBD2 agrees at 8 bases. CDR1 DFQATT and CDR2 SNEGSKA come from the germline V gene (reference sequence). This CDR3 is built from 12 residues. CDR3 protein: CISGSWENIQYF. The CDR3 nucleotides read TGCATAAGCGGGAGCTGGGAAAACATTCAGTACTTC.

The chain combines TRBV7-2 with TRBJ1-5, with D tentatively TRBD1 (5 bases). This CDR3 is 15 amino acids long. The ends were cut back, 1 base at V and 6 bases at J, with 13 bases in the middle. Germline CDR1 SGHTA, CDR2 FQGNSA. Here the CDR3 DNA reads TGTGCCAGCAGCTTAGATGGGGGGTCCCGTCAGCCCCAGCATTTT. Encoded protein: CASSLDGGSRQPQHF.

The J gene is TRBJ1-2, the V gene TRBV6-5; 10 bases are a match to TRBD1. V shed 6 bases, J shed 8 bases, and the junction held 9 bases outside the gene matches. Germline lookup yields CDR1 MNHEY and CDR2 SVGAGI. The CDR3 has 14 residues. CDR3 nucleotides: TGTGCCAGCAGACGCGAGACAGGGGGCAGAGGCTACACCTTC. Translating it yields CASRRETGGRGYTF.

The gene calls are TRBV5-1 and TRBJ1-4, with TRBD1 as a possible D gene (6 bases). Germline V lookup: CDR1 SGHRS, CDR2 YFSETQ. This CDR3 has 16 residues. With 5 bases removed from V and 6 bases from J, the gap between germline ends came to 20 bases. The CDR3 nucleotides are TGCGCCAGCAGTCCACAGGGCCCGGGCCTGGATGAAAAACTGTTTTTT. Translating gives CASSPQGPGLDEKLFF. Filled out from reference TRBV5-1 and TRBJ1-4, the complete variable domain reads KAGVTQTPRYLIKTRGQQVTLSCSPISGHRSVSWYQQTPGQGLQFLFEYFSETQRNKGNFPGRFSGRQFSNSRSEMNVSTLELGDSALYLCASSPQGPGLDEKLFFGSGTQLSVL.

As regards this clonotype: One junction end disagrees with the germline gene, perhaps due to a read error. The chain carries TRBV7-2 and TRBJ1-1; TRBD1 aligns across 11 bases. In germline, CDR1 is SGHTA, CDR2 FQGNSA. This CDR3 region has 16 residues. The CDR3 bases are TGTGTCAGCAGCTCCGGGACAGGGGGGAGAGGAACTGAAGCTTTCTTT. As protein: CVSSSGTGGRGTEAFF. The full variable domain, completed using reference TRBV7-2 and TRBJ1-1, is GAGVSQSPSNKVTEKGKDVELRCDPISGHTALYWYRQSLGQGLEFLIYFQGNSAPDKSGLPSDRFSAERTGGSVSTLTIQRTQQEDSAVYLCVSSSGTGGRGTEAFFGQGTRLTVV.

The chain combines TRBV4-2 with TRBJ1-1; D is undetermined. The CDR3 extends over 17 amino acids. Germline CDR1 and CDR2: LGHNA and YNFKEQ. V lost 0 bases and J lost 5, with 19 bases in between. CDR3 amino acids: CASSQDSGLSKATEAFF. The CDR3 nucleotides read TGTGCCAGCAGCCAAGATTCAGGCTTATCCAAGGCGACTGAAGCTTTCTTT.

The chain is built from TRBV7-6 and TRBJ1-1, with 8 bases aligning to TRBD1. This CDR3 has 16 residues. Germline V lookup: CDR1 SGHVS, CDR2 FNYEAQ. Trimming took 5 bases from V and 0 from J; bases not matched to a gene: 8. The chain's CDR3 is CASSETGTGMNTEAFF. The CDR3 coding sequence is TGTGCCAGCAGCGAAACCGGGACAGGCATGAACACTGAAGCTTTCTTT.

The CDR3 DNA sequence: TGTGCCAGCAGCTTGGGGACAGGGGACACAGATACGCAGTATTTT. This codes for CASSLGTGDTDTQYF. The chain uses TRBV5-4 and TRBJ2-3; the match to TRBD1 covers 9 bases. V shed 0 bases, J shed 2 bases, and the junction held 1 base outside the gene matches. The CDR3 covers 15 residues. The germline CDR1 and CDR2 sequences are SGHNT and YYREEE (reference sequence). The entire variable domain, with the rest obtained from reference TRBV5-4 and TRBJ2-3, is as follows: ETGVTQSPTHLIKTRGQQVTLRCSSQSGHNTVSWYQQALGQGPQFIFQYYREEENGRGNFPPRFSGLQFPNYSSELNVNALELDDSALYLCASSLGTGDTDTQYFGPGTRLTVL.

The CDR3 sequence: CASRWPTGELFF. The CDR3 region has the DNA TGTGCCAGTAGGTGGCCGACCGGGGAGCTGTTTTTT. The rearrangement links TRBV19 to TRBJ2-2; D remains unclear. Between the trimmed V and J ends, which lost 6 bases and 5 bases, there was a span of 7 bases. Germline V gene data show CDR1 as LNHDA and CDR2 as SQIVND (reference sequence). The CDR3 totals 12 residues.

The V call is TRBV6-1, the J call TRBJ1-1; TRBD1 is a possible D gene (5 bases). The CDR3 covers 14 residues. Looked up from germline, CDR1 is MNHNS and CDR2 is SASEGT. V was cut by 10 bases and J by 3 bases, with 18 bases left in between. This chain's CDR3 is CAITVGGMDTEAFF. For the CDR3, the DNA is TGTGCCATCACCGTGGGGGGAATGGACACTGAAGCTTTCTTT.

The chain links TRBV4-3 to TRBJ2-7; a possible D gene is TRBD1 (7 bases). The CDR3 runs 15 residues. Trimming shortened V by 1 base and J by 3 bases, and 13 bases separated the two germline ends. Germline CDR1 and CDR2: LGHNA and YSLEER. CDR3 sequence reads: CASSQGQGGLYEQYF. The CDR3 DNA follows: TGCGCCAGCAGCCAAGGTCAGGGGGGTCTCTACGAGCAGTACTTC.

The chain joins TRBV5-1 to TRBJ2-7; D unresolved. Trimming removed 5 bases at V and 7 bases at J, with 13 bases between. CDR1 is SGHRS and CDR2 is YFSETQ in the germline V gene. The CDR3 has 12 residues. The CDR3 DNA is TGCGCCAGCAGTTCCGGGTTGGAGGAGCAGTACTTC. Protein: CASSSGLEEQYF.

This sequence joins TRBV10-3 and TRBJ1-2; D is uncertain. V lost 6 bases to trimming and J lost 2 bases, with 22 bases between them. This CDR3 is 17 amino acids long. Germline assignment: CDR1 ENHRY and CDR2 SYGVKD. CDR3 sequence reads: CAISEGSGGGGNYGYTF. The CDR3, as DNA: TGTGCCATCAGCGAAGGGTCGGGTGGAGGTGGGAACTATGGCTACACCTTC.

This clonotype came up once. The rearrangement joins TRBV14 to TRBJ2-5; D is unresolved. CDR3 length: 13 amino acids. Deletions cut 4 bases from V and 2 bases from J, with 8 bases between. Germline assignment: CDR1 SGHDN and CDR2 FVKESK. CDR3 DNA: TGTGCCAGCAGCCCGAAAATGCAAGAGACCCAGTACTTC. It is translated as CASSPKMQETQYF.

The chain uses TRBV27 and TRBJ1-1; no reliable D call. CDR3 length equals 17 residues. V lost 3 bases and J 0 bases, leaving 17 bases between the germline ends. Germline lookup yields CDR1 MNHEY and CDR2 SMNVEV (reference sequence). The CDR3 nucleotides read TGTGCCAGCAGTTTTGGAGGCCCAGGAGGCATGAACACTGAAGCTTTCTTT. Protein: CASSFGGPGGMNTEAFF.

The chain employs TRBV5-4 and TRBJ2-7; D is possibly TRBD1 or TRBD2 (5 bases each). Germline CDR1 SGHNT, CDR2 YYREEE (reference sequence). Trimming left V 4 bases short and J 3 bases short, with 17 bases between. This CDR3 has 15 amino acids. CDR3 sequence reads: CASSRDRDGIYEQYF. Written as DNA, the CDR3 is TGTGCCAGCAGCCGAGACCGGGACGGTATCTACGAGCAGTACTTC. Combining the CDR3 with reference TRBV5-4 and TRBJ2-7 gives the whole variable domain ETGVTQSPTHLIKTRGQQVTLRCSSQSGHNTVSWYQQALGQGPQFIFQYYREEENGRGNFPPRFSGLQFPNYSSELNVNALELDDSALYLCASSRDRDGIYEQYFGPGTRLTVT.

The V gene is TRBV20-1, the J gene TRBJ2-2; 9 bases are shared with TRBD2. In germline, CDR1 is DFQATT, CDR2 SNEGSKA (reference sequence). The J segment lost 11 bases and the V segment lost 1 base, leaving 8 bases of the junction unmatched. The CDR3 has 14 residues. CDR3 protein: CSARAPSGANELFF. CDR3 nucleotide sequence: TGCAGTGCTAGAGCACCTAGCGGGGCAAACGAGCTGTTTTTT.

This rearrangement joins TRBV13 to TRBJ2-7; 8 positions agree with TRBD2. The ends lost 3 bases at V and 4 bases at J; junction bases unmatched: 17. The CDR3 runs to 18 residues. Germline V gene sequence: CDR1 PRHDT, CDR2 FYEKMQ (reference sequence). The CDR3 DNA follows: TGTGCCAGCAGCTTCCACCCCTCGGCGGGGGGACGACTTTACGAGCAGTACTTC. Translated, it gives CASSFHPSAGGRLYEQYF.

This clonotype has just one count. This chain connects TRBV6-5 to TRBJ1-6; 9 nucleotides agree with TRBD1. Germline V CDR1 and CDR2: MNHEY, SVGAGI. J lost 6 bases, V lost 6 bases, and 6 bases had no gene match. The CDR3 is 15 amino acids. The CDR3 region is CASSLGQGGNSPLHF. For the CDR3, the DNA is TGTGCCAGCAGCCTGGGACAGGGTGGTAATTCACCCCTCCACTTT.

The genes are TRBV29-1 and TRBJ2-3, with D unclear. V lost 0 bases and J 6 bases, leaving 16 bases between the germline ends. Germline CDR1 and CDR2: SQVTM and ANQGSEA. CDR3 length equals 15 residues. As DNA, the CDR3 is TGCAGCGTTGAAGACCCGACGCGATATAGGGATACGCAGTATTTT. It codes for CSVEDPTRYRDTQYF.

The chain joins TRBV20-1 to TRBJ2-2; D is possibly TRBD2 (5 bases). The CDR3 spans 14 residues. From germline, CDR1 is DFQATT and CDR2 SNEGSKA (reference sequence). V was shortened by 8 bases and J by 4 bases, with 17 bases between the two germline ends. CDR3 DNA sequence: TGCAGTATCGCCCAGGTAGCGAGCACCGGGGAGCTGTTTTTT. Translated, it gives CSIAQVASTGELFF.